This entry lists 19 T cell receptor beta chains sequenced from one sample in a study of T cells after yellow fever vaccination. One entry per CDR3 protein results from TCRdb running MiXCR on the 5' RACE reads. This table holds some 500,000 distinct CDR3 sequences, 13% found once. This material consisted of PBMCs, taken on the day of the yellow fever booster vaccination. The receptors shown here come from a man aged 30-40 years who received the YFV17D yellow fever vaccine.

The J gene is TRBJ2-7, the V gene TRBV19; 13 bases agree with TRBD2. CDR3 size: 15 residues. Germline lookup yields CDR1 LNHDA and CDR2 SQIVND (reference sequence). With V trimmed by 5 bases and J by 4 bases, 5 bases remained unmatched. The DNA for the CDR3 is TGTGCCAGTAGTCCCCGGACTAGCGGGAGATACGAGCAGTACTTC. This codes for CASSPRTSGRYEQYF.

This clonotype appeared a few times. The chain employs TRBV24-1 and TRBJ2-1; unclear D gene. The V end lost 10 bases, the J end lost 12 bases, and 15 bases lay between the germline ends. The CDR3 spans 11 residues. Germline assignment: CDR1 KGHDR and CDR2 SFDVKD. The CDR3 protein is CATGNPLGQFF. In DNA form, the CDR3 reads TGTGCCACTGGTAACCCGCTGGGGCAGTTCTTC.

A few counts support this clonotype. The gene calls are TRBV23-1 and TRBJ2-2, with TRBD2 as a possible D gene (6 bases). TRBV23-1 belongs to the ORF category, with a function that is uncertain. The V gene lost 0 bases and the J gene lost 5 bases, with 16 bases spanning the gap. The CDR3 is made up of 17 amino acids. This CDR3 is CASSQSKTGGETGELFF. The CDR3 nucleotides are TGCGCCAGCAGTCAATCTAAAACAGGAGGGGAGACCGGGGAGCTGTTTTTT.

This clonotype occurred a few times. The rearrangement links TRBV6-1 to TRBJ2-7, with D possibly TRBD1 on 6 matching bases. The V end was cut by 6 bases, the J end by 2 bases, with 23 bases between. Germline V gives CDR1 MNHNS, CDR2 SASEGT. CDR3 length: 17 amino acids. DNA of the CDR3: TGTGCCAGCAGCGATTCCCGAACCTCAGGGGTCCCCTACGAGCAGTACTTC. Encoded protein: CASSDSRTSGVPYEQYF.

The rearrangement uses TRBV5-1 and TRBJ2-1; maybe TRBD2 (5 bases). Looked up from germline, CDR1 is SGHRS and CDR2 is YFSETQ. The CDR3 is 14 amino acids. Trimming stripped 0 bases from V and 3 bases from J, with 7 bases between. The CDR3: CASSLADYYNEQFF. CDR3 nucleotides: TGCGCCAGCAGCTTGGCAGACTACTACAATGAGCAGTTCTTC.

The J gene is TRBJ2-1, the V gene TRBV10-3; perhaps TRBD2 as D (8 bases). Deletions cut 6 bases from V and 4 bases from J, with 19 bases between. This CDR3 is 16 amino acids long. The germline CDR1 and CDR2 sequences are ENHRY and SYGVKD. The DNA for the CDR3 is TGTGCCATCAGAACCAGGGGGAGCGGGAGTTACAATGAGCAGTTCTTC. Its translation: CAIRTRGSGSYNEQFF.

The rearrangement uses TRBV12-3 or TRBV12-4 and TRBJ1-1, with D possibly matching TRBD1 (6 bases). Trimming removed 0 bases from V and 3 bases from J, with 23 bases in between. CDR3 size: 19 residues. CDR3 in amino acids: CASSLALRQGHERDTEAFF. CDR3 bases: TGTGCCAGCAGTTTAGCGCTGAGGCAGGGGCACGAACGGGACACTGAAGCTTTCTTT.

V gene TRBV6-2 or TRBV6-3 combines with J gene TRBJ2-7, with TRBD2 matching over 9 bases. The germline V gene has CDR1 MNHEY and CDR2 SVGEGT. The CDR3 is 14 residues long. Trimming removed 1 base from V and 3 bases from J; junction bases left unmatched: 1. CDR3 in amino acids: CASSYFSGSYEQYF. Here the CDR3 DNA reads TGTGCCAGCAGTTACTTTAGCGGGAGCTACGAGCAGTACTTC.

This clonotype appeared many times. The gene calls are TRBV10-3 and TRBJ2-5, with 8 bases matching TRBD1. This CDR3 contains 13 residues. The V and J ends lost 6 bases and 1 base, in that order; junction bases with no gene match: 1. Germline CDR1 ENHRY, CDR2 SYGVKD. The CDR3 is CAISGTGQETQYF. The DNA for the CDR3 is TGTGCCATCAGCGGGACAGGCCAAGAGACCCAGTACTTC.

The gene calls are TRBV5-1 and TRBJ2-1; D remains unclear. The germline CDR1 and CDR2 sequences are SGHRS and YFSETQ. V lost 1 base and J 10 bases, leaving 27 bases between the germline ends. The CDR3 consists of 18 residues. The CDR3 loop reads CASSLTAVGHYQNTEQFF. The CDR3, as DNA: TGCGCCAGCAGCTTGACCGCCGTAGGGCACTACCAAAACACAGAGCAGTTCTTC.

This chain uses TRBV5-6 with TRBJ2-5; D remains unclear. Germline CDR1 and CDR2: SGHDT and YYEEEE. CDR3 size: 13 residues. The V end lost 2 bases, the J end lost 0 bases, and 5 bases lay between the germline ends. CDR3 nucleotide sequence: TGTGCCAGCAGCTTCCAGGACCAAGAGACCCAGTACTTC. This codes for CASSFQDQETQYF.

Many counts were recorded for this clonotype. The chain is built from TRBV7-2 and TRBJ2-7, with D maybe TRBD2 (6 bases). Germline values: CDR1 SGHTA, CDR2 FQGNSA. Trimming stripped 0 bases from V and 3 bases from J, with 12 bases between. The CDR3 has 15 amino acids. In DNA, the CDR3 is TGTGCCAGCAGCTTAGCCGGGACTGCTAACTACGAGCAGTACTTC. As protein: CASSLAGTANYEQYF.

At least ten counts were recorded for this clonotype. This rearrangement joins TRBV6-2 or TRBV6-3 to TRBJ2-7; D remains unclear. This CDR3 is built from 10 residues. Per the germline V gene, CDR1 is MNHEY and CDR2 is SVGEGT. Here the CDR3 reads CASEGYEQYF. CDR3 coding DNA: TGTGCTAGTGAAGGGTACGAGCAGTACTTC.

This clonotype was observed a few times. V gene TRBV21-1 combines with J gene TRBJ2-2; the table's D call, TRBD2, has no DNA check behind it. TRBV21-1 is a pseudogene. The CDR3 covers 17 residues. CDR3 in DNA: TGTGCCAGGGGGGACTTAGGGGCCGTAGCGAACACCGGGGAGCTGTTTTTT. Protein sequence: CARGDLGAVANTGELFF.

This rearrangement joins TRBV3-1 to TRBJ2-7, with a weak D call TRBD1 (7 bases). This CDR3 region has 14 residues. The V end was cut by 7 bases, the J end by 3 bases, with 16 bases between. Looked up from germline, CDR1 is LGHDT and CDR2 is YNNKEL (reference sequence). This CDR3 reads CASTQGGLLYEQYF. The CDR3 DNA follows: TGTGCCAGCACCCAGGGGGGACTTCTCTACGAGCAGTACTTC.

In its sample, this clonotype was seen a few times. The V and J genes are TRBV30 and TRBJ2-2, with D unresolved. CDR3 size: 12 residues. Looked up from germline, CDR1 is GTSNPN and CDR2 is SVGIG (reference sequence). With 1 base removed from V and 4 bases from J, the gap between germline ends came to 4 bases. As DNA, the CDR3 is TGTGCCTGGAGTGAAACCACCGGGGAGCTGTTTTTT. Its protein is CAWSETTGELFF.

This chain connects TRBV9 to TRBJ2-1, with TRBD2 identical over 7 bases. Trimming at V came to 0 bases and at J to 2 bases, leaving 5 bases not matched to a gene. Germline loops: CDR1 SGDLS, CDR2 YYNGEE. The CDR3 covers 16 residues. The CDR3 nucleotides read TGTGCCAGCAGCGTAGAGGCTAGCGGACCCTACAATGAGCAGTTCTTC. Translated, it gives CASSVEASGPYNEQFF.

The rearrangement uses TRBV27 and TRBJ2-3; TRBD1 aligns across 7 bases. CDR3 length equals 16 residues. Losses at the gene ends were 2 bases for V and 5 bases for J; bases not matched to a gene: 10. Germline values: CDR1 MNHEY, CDR2 SMNVEV (reference sequence). This CDR3 reads CASSLAGGRIGDTQYF. The CDR3 nucleotides read TGTGCCAGCAGTTTAGCAGGGGGAAGAATTGGAGATACGCAGTATTTT.

In its sample, this clonotype was seen a few times. This chain uses TRBV5-1 with TRBJ2-7, with TRBD2 matching over 12 bases. The germline gives CDR1 SGHRS, CDR2 YFSETQ. V lost 3 bases, J lost 4 bases, and 11 bases stayed unmatched. The CDR3 sequence is 17 residues long. The CDR3 region has the DNA TGCGCCAGCAGCTGGACTAGCGGGGCTAGGTCCCCTTACGAGCAGTACTTC. This sequence encodes CASSWTSGARSPYEQYF.